A single sample is the source of the 21 T cell receptor beta chains below, sequenced in a study of T cells in Graves' hyperthyroidism and ophthalmopathy. TCR beta CDR3 regions were amplified from RNA transcripts. TCR CDR3 regions were first amplified by RT-PCR with HTBI primers. TCRdb re-derived calls from the multiplex PCR reads in MiXCR, one entry per CDR3 protein. The repertoire includes some 210,000 distinct CDR3 sequences, under 20% of them detected once, and around 52% sits in the top ten. Sequenced sample: blood. Receptors originate from a man aged 45-65 years with Graves' hyperthyroidism.

This clonotype has a count of ten or more. The chain links TRBV28 to TRBJ2-7; D is undetermined. V was shortened by 5 bases and J by 4 bases, with 15 bases between the two germline ends. Germline V CDR1 and CDR2: MDHEN, SYDVKM. The CDR3 totals 14 residues. Written as DNA, the CDR3 is TGTGCCAGCAGTGACCCCCTAGGACCTTACGAGCAGTACTTC. Its translation: CASSDPLGPYEQYF.

This clonotype was picked up one time. This chain uses TRBV28 with TRBJ2-5; 8 bases line up with TRBD1. Germline V CDR1 and CDR2: MDHEN, SYDVKM. The CDR3 has 13 amino acids. The V and J ends lost 4 bases and 6 bases, in that order; junction bases with no gene match: 4. The CDR3 nucleotides read TGTGCCAGCAGTTGGGACAGGTGGCAGACCCAGTACTTC. Residues: CASSWDRWQTQYF.

The J gene is TRBJ2-1, the V gene TRBV4-1; tentatively, D is TRBD1 or TRBD2 (5 bases each). Germline V gene lookup returns CDR1 MGHRA and CDR2 YSYEKL. This CDR3 is 17 amino acids long. V was clipped by 1 base and J by 2 bases, with 15 bases between them. CDR3 DNA sequence: TGCGCCAGCAGCCAAGGTCCCGGGACGGGTCCCTACAATGAGCAGTTCTTC. Amino acid sequence: CASSQGPGTGPYNEQFF.

This clonotype was counted only a few times. This rearrangement joins TRBV19 to TRBJ2-2; the match to TRBD1 covers 7 bases. The CDR3 is 14 amino acids. Germline trimming cut 4 bases from V and 4 bases from J; bases unmatched to any gene: 3. Germline V gene sequence: CDR1 LNHDA, CDR2 SQIVND (reference sequence). The CDR3 spells CASSTDRATGELFF. The CDR3, as DNA: TGTGCCAGTAGTACAGACAGGGCCACCGGGGAGCTGTTTTTT.

This clonotype showed up many times. The chain is built from TRBV7-9 and TRBJ2-3, with 9 nucleotides matching TRBD2. The CDR3 loop spans 16 amino acids. Germline CDR1 reads SEHNR; CDR2 reads FQNEAQ (reference sequence). The ends lost 1 base at V and 2 bases at J; junction bases unmatched: 4. The DNA of the CDR3 is TGTGCCAGCAGCTTAGGATCTAGCGGGACCACAGATACGCAGTATTTT. It yields the protein CASSLGSSGTTDTQYF. The variable domain in full, with the rest retrieved from reference TRBV7-9 and TRBJ2-3, is DTGVSQNPRHKITKRGQNVTFRCDPISEHNRLYWYRQTLGQGPEFLTYFQNEAQLEKSRLLSDRFSAERPKGSFSTLEIQRTEQGDSAMYLCASSLGSSGTTDTQYFGPGTRLTVL.

The J gene is TRBJ2-2, the V gene TRBV20-1; D remains unclear. CDR1 is DFQATT, CDR2 SNEGSKA, per germline (reference sequence). The CDR3 is 12 residues long. Trimming pared 0 bases from V and 2 bases from J, leaving 1 base between. The CDR3 sequence: CSARDNTGELFF. The CDR3, as DNA: TGCAGTGCTAGAGATAACACCGGGGAGCTGTTTTTT.

This clonotype was seen ten or more times. CDR3: CASSPIGAGNQPQHF. Written as DNA, the CDR3 is TGTGCCAGCTCACCAATAGGGGCGGGCAATCAGCCCCAGCATTTT. V and J are TRBV18 and TRBJ1-5, with D possibly matching TRBD1 (5 bases). Germline V gives CDR1 KGHSH, CDR2 LQKENI. The CDR3 runs to 15 residues. The ends were cut back, 2 bases at V and 2 bases at J, with 10 bases in the middle.

This clonotype was observed at least ten times. The J gene is TRBJ2-7, the V gene TRBV7-9; D is tentatively TRBD1 or TRBD2 (6 bases each). CDR3 size: 17 residues. Germline CDR1 reads SEHNR; CDR2 reads FQNEAQ (reference sequence). Trimming took off 3 bases at V and 0 bases at J, with 18 bases between the two ends. The CDR3 loop reads CASSFGGPNTLSYEQYF. CDR3 DNA sequence: TGTGCCAGCAGCTTTGGGGGGCCAAACACTCTCTCCTACGAGCAGTACTTC.

The chain is built from TRBV19 and TRBJ2-1, with 14 bases identical to TRBD2. This CDR3 is 17 amino acids long. Germline lookup yields CDR1 LNHDA and CDR2 SQIVND (reference sequence). Losses at the gene ends were 5 bases for V and 8 bases for J; bases not matched to a gene: 11. CDR3 loop: CASSGSRLAGGPDEQFF. The CDR3 bases are TGTGCCAGTAGTGGATCTCGACTAGCGGGAGGGCCAGATGAGCAGTTCTTC.

At least ten counts were recorded for this clonotype. The genes are TRBV11-3 and TRBJ2-2, with 9 nucleotides matching TRBD2. In germline, CDR1 is SGHNT, CDR2 YENEEA. The junction had 7 bases not matched to a gene; V was cut back by 3 bases and J by 2 bases. The CDR3 contains 17 residues. The CDR3 nucleotides read TGTGCCAGCAGCTTCAAGCGGGAGGCATTTAACACCGGGGAGCTGTTTTTT. As protein: CASSFKREAFNTGELFF.

This clonotype was counted many times. The chain uses TRBV4-2 and TRBJ2-7; 9 bases line up with TRBD2. The CDR3 consists of 16 residues. Per the germline V gene, CDR1 is LGHNA and CDR2 is YNFKEQ. The ends lost 1 base at V and 4 bases at J; junction bases unmatched: 8. CDR3 bases: TGTGCCAGCAGCCAAGGAGTGGGACTAGCAGGGTACGAGCAGTACTTC. Its protein is CASSQGVGLAGYEQYF.

This chain joins TRBV28 and TRBJ1-5; 8 nucleotides align to TRBD1. CDR3 length equals 15 residues. Germline V gives CDR1 MDHEN, CDR2 SYDVKM. After removal of 10 bases from V and 1 base from J, the junction contained 9 bases not matched to a gene. CDR3 sequence reads: CATSRPGGSNQPQHF. Written as DNA, the CDR3 is TGTGCCACCAGCAGACCAGGGGGCAGCAATCAGCCCCAGCATTTT.

Details on this clonotype: At one end, the junction sequence differs from germline, possibly due to a read error. The chain couples TRBV28 to TRBJ2-4; 7 nucleotides line up with TRBD2. The CDR3 is 15 residues long. Germline V lookup: CDR1 MDHEN, CDR2 SYDVKM. CDR3 sequence (DNA): TGTGCCGGCAGTTTATGGCGGGAGGCCAAAAACATTCAGTACTTC. It codes for CAGSLWREAKNIQYF.

This clonotype has a count of ten or more. V gene TRBV18 combines with J gene TRBJ2-6; 9 bases map to TRBD1. The V and J ends lost 4 bases and 0 bases, in that order; junction bases with no gene match: 4. The CDR3 contains 17 residues. Germline assignment: CDR1 KGHSH and CDR2 LQKENI. The CDR3 DNA reads as TGTGCCAGCTCACTACAGGGGGCTACCTCTGGGGCCAACGTCCTGACTTTC. Protein sequence: CASSLQGATSGANVLTF.

About this clonotype itself: Being one base from a much bigger clone, this may be a read error. The chain carries TRBV3-1 and TRBJ2-7, with 12 bases matching TRBD1. The CDR3 consists of 14 residues. CDR1 and CDR2 from the germline V gene are LGHDT and YNNKEL (reference sequence). V lost 4 bases to trimming and J lost 5 bases; unmatched junction nucleotides: 3. The CDR3 sequence is CASSPGTGGNEQYF. The CDR3 DNA reads TGTGCCAGCAGCCCTGGGACAGGGGGCAACGAGCAGTACTTC.

The chain links TRBV7-3 to TRBJ2-3; D possibly corresponds to TRBD1 (5 bases). The V end lost 5 bases, the J end lost 4 bases, and 10 bases lay between the germline ends. This CDR3 contains 13 residues. Germline V gives CDR1 SGHTA, CDR2 FQGTGA. The CDR3 protein is CASSASGPDTQYF. DNA of the CDR3: TGTGCCAGCAGCGCCTCAGGGCCAGATACGCAGTATTTT.

Many counts were recorded for this clonotype. The chain is built from TRBV7-3 and TRBJ2-1; D is possibly TRBD1 or TRBD2 (6 bases each). The length of the CDR3 is 16 residues. With 0 bases removed from V and 7 bases from J, the gap between germline ends came to 16 bases. The germline gives CDR1 SGHTA, CDR2 FQGTGA. CDR3 DNA sequence: TGTGCCAGCAGCTTAACAGGCGGGGAGAGGGGGAATGAGCAGTTCTTC. Translation gives CASSLTGGERGNEQFF. The complete variable domain, with remaining parts taken from reference TRBV7-3 and TRBJ2-1, reads GAGVSQTPSNKVTEKGKYVELRCDPISGHTALYWYRQSLGQGPEFLIYFQGTGAADDSGLPNDRFFAVRPEGSVSTLKIQRTERGDSAVYLCASSLTGGERGNEQFFGPGTRLTVL.

This clonotype was observed many times. The rearrangement links TRBV10-3 to TRBJ1-1, with D unresolved. Trimming removed 4 bases at V and 3 bases at J, with 12 bases between. Germline V CDR1 and CDR2: ENHRY, SYGVKD. The CDR3 has 14 amino acids. For the CDR3, the DNA is TGTGCCATCAGTGGTAGGCCCAAGTACACTGAAGCTTTCTTT. Its protein is CAISGRPKYTEAFF.

The rearrangement joins TRBV13 to TRBJ2-1; 16 bases map to TRBD2. Germline V gene lookup returns CDR1 PRHDT and CDR2 FYEKMQ (reference sequence). V lost 4 bases to trimming and J lost 2 bases; unmatched junction nucleotides: 11. The CDR3 runs to 20 residues. The CDR3 loop is CASSSRKGLAGGPTYNEQFF. CDR3 in DNA: TGTGCCAGCAGCTCCCGAAAGGGACTAGCGGGAGGGCCCACCTACAATGAGCAGTTCTTC.

This clonotype was recorded at least ten times. This chain uses TRBV10-3 with TRBJ2-1; 9 bases are a match to TRBD2. The ends lost 6 bases at V and 8 bases at J; junction bases unmatched: 8. The CDR3 has 14 amino acids. Germline V gene sequence: CDR1 ENHRY, CDR2 SYGVKD. The CDR3 DNA reads as TGTGCCATCAGCGGGACTAGCCAGAAGGATGAGCAGTTCTTC. It translates to CAISGTSQKDEQFF.

This clonotype was observed at least ten times. J is TRBJ2-1 and V is TRBV5-1; TRBD2 agrees at 11 bases. Germline CDR1 SGHRS, CDR2 YFSETQ. The V and J ends lost 1 base and 5 bases, in that order; junction bases with no gene match: 8. This CDR3 is 17 amino acids long. In DNA, the CDR3 is TGCGCCAGCAGCTTGAATCCACTAGCGGGAGTGAACAATGAGCAGTTCTTC. This codes for CASSLNPLAGVNNEQFF.